These T cell receptor beta chains were read from a single sample in a study of blood T cell repertoires in COVID-19. Assay: immunoSEQ multiplex PCR; the TCRdb copy retains only in-frame clones and omits some. The data show 75,000 to 95,000 clones, with around two thirds seen just once and about 3.9% held by the top ten. The sequenced sample consisted of peripheral blood. The receptors stem from a man between 65 and 85 years old with COVID-19, enrolled during active disease. CDR3s include the opening cysteine and the closing phenylalanine or tryptophan. D genes are given only for firm matches. Clone size is not always given. Where it is, it says once, few, many or a class for expanded clones.

j_gene: TRBJ2-7
abundance: NA
v_gene: TRBV28
d_gene: TRBD1
CDR3aa: CASRATGKLTYEQYF
CDR3nt: TGTGCCAGCAGGGCGACAGGGAAGCTTACCTACGAGCAGTACTTC

j_gene: TRBJ1-1
abundance: few
v_gene: TRBV5-1
d_gene: NA
CDR3aa: CASSTTRGTEAFF
CDR3nt: TGCGCCAGCAGCACTACAAGGGGCACTGAAGCTTTCTTT

j_gene: TRBJ1-2
abundance: once
v_gene: TRBV6-1
d_gene: NA
CDR3aa: CASSEQGSYGYTF
CDR3nt: TGTGCCAGCAGTGAACAGGGGAGCTATGGCTACACCTTC

j_gene: TRBJ2-2
abundance: once
v_gene: TRBV6-5
d_gene: NA
CDR3aa: CAGQRRGLDGELFF
CDR3nt: TGTGCCGGCCAAAGGAGGGGGCTGGACGGGGAGCTGTTTTTT

j_gene: TRBJ1-5
abundance: NA
v_gene: TRBV4-3
d_gene: NA
CDR3aa: CASSQEGQGSQPQHF
CDR3nt: TGCGCCAGCAGCCAAGAAGGGCAGGGAAGTCAGCCCCAGCATTTT

j_gene: TRBJ1-2
abundance: NA
v_gene: TRBV9
d_gene: NA
CDR3aa: CASRATGFYGYTF
CDR3nt: TGTGCCAGCAGAGCTACAGGGTTCTATGGCTACACCTTC

j_gene: TRBJ1-3
abundance: NA
v_gene: TRBV9
d_gene: TRBD1
CDR3aa: CASSPTTGARMRNTIYF
CDR3nt: TGTGCCAGCAGCCCGACGACAGGGGCGAGGATGCGGAACACCATATATTTT

j_gene: TRBJ2-1
abundance: few
v_gene: TRBV7-2
d_gene: TRBD2
CDR3aa: CASSVSLAGVQFF
CDR3nt: TGTGCCAGCAGCGTATCGCTAGCGGGAGTTCAGTTCTTC

j_gene: TRBJ1-4
abundance: once
v_gene: TRBV14
d_gene: TRBD1
CDR3aa: CASSRRGQGAQTINEKLFF
CDR3nt: TGTGCCAGCAGCCGGAGAGGACAGGGGGCTCAGACCATTAATGAAAAACTGTTTTTT

j_gene: TRBJ2-1
abundance: NA
v_gene: TRBV5-4
d_gene: TRBD2
CDR3aa: CASSLGATSATSYNEQFF
CDR3nt: TGTGCCAGCAGCTTGGGAGCGACTAGCGCTACATCCTACAATGAGCAGTTCTTC

j_gene: TRBJ1-2
abundance: few
v_gene: TRBV14
d_gene: TRBD1
CDR3aa: CASSQPGTGRGYTF
CDR3nt: TGTGCCAGCAGCCAACCCGGGACAGGACGTGGCTACACCTTC

j_gene: TRBJ1-4
abundance: NA
v_gene: TRBV5-8
d_gene: NA
CDR3aa: CASSLGQTNEKLFF
CDR3nt: TGTGCCAGCAGCTTGGGACAAACTAATGAAAAACTGTTTTTT

j_gene: TRBJ1-2
abundance: NA
v_gene: TRBV7-2
d_gene: NA
CDR3aa: CASSLAWGGTNYGYTF
CDR3nt: TGTGCCAGCAGCCTAGCATGGGGGGGGACTAACTATGGCTACACCTTC

j_gene: TRBJ2-3
abundance: NA
v_gene: TRBV4-2
d_gene: NA
CDR3aa: CASSQDQEGSTQYF
CDR3nt: TGTGCCAGCAGCCAAGATCAGGAGGGGTCGACGCAGTATTTT

j_gene: TRBJ2-3
abundance: NA
v_gene: TRBV7-9
d_gene: NA
CDR3aa: CASSFNTDTQYF
CDR3nt: TGTGCCAGCAGCTTCAACACAGATACGCAGTATTTT

j_gene: TRBJ2-5
abundance: NA
v_gene: TRBV12-3/TRBV12-4
d_gene: TRBD1
CDR3aa: CASRWTGKTQYF
CDR3nt: TGTGCCAGCAGATGGACAGGGAAGACCCAGTACTTC

j_gene: TRBJ1-1
abundance: NA
v_gene: TRBV29-1
d_gene: NA
CDR3aa: CSVEWYRDTEAFF
CDR3nt: TGCAGCGTTGAATGGTACAGGGACACTGAAGCTTTCTTT

j_gene: TRBJ1-1
abundance: NA
v_gene: TRBV6-1
d_gene: TRBD1
CDR3aa: CASSEGDTGTGGRGTEAFF
CDR3nt: TGTGCCAGCAGTGAGGGAGACACCGGGACAGGGGGCAGAGGTACTGAAGCTTTCTTT

j_gene: TRBJ2-7
abundance: NA
v_gene: TRBV4-3
d_gene: NA
CDR3aa: CASSQDRPLSAQSYEQYF
CDR3nt: TGCGCCAGCAGCCAAGATCGCCCCCTATCAGCGCAGTCCTACGAGCAGTACTTC

j_gene: TRBJ1-1
abundance: NA
v_gene: TRBV20-1
d_gene: NA
CDR3aa: CSVPGRRAFF
CDR3nt: TGCAGTGTTCCAGGGAGGAGGGCTTTCTTT

j_gene: TRBJ2-2
abundance: NA
v_gene: TRBV7-2
d_gene: NA
CDR3aa: CASSLVIGGELFF
CDR3nt: TGTGCCAGCAGCTTAGTGATCGGCGGGGAGCTGTTTTTT

j_gene: TRBJ1-3
abundance: NA
v_gene: TRBV28
d_gene: NA
CDR3aa: CASSLGARGNTIYF
CDR3nt: TGTGCCAGCAGTTTGGGGGCGAGGGGAAACACCATATATTTT

j_gene: TRBJ2-5
abundance: few
v_gene: TRBV7-3
d_gene: TRBD1
CDR3aa: CASSLYGTGQETQYF
CDR3nt: TGTGCCAGCAGCTTATACGGGACAGGCCAAGAGACCCAGTACTTC